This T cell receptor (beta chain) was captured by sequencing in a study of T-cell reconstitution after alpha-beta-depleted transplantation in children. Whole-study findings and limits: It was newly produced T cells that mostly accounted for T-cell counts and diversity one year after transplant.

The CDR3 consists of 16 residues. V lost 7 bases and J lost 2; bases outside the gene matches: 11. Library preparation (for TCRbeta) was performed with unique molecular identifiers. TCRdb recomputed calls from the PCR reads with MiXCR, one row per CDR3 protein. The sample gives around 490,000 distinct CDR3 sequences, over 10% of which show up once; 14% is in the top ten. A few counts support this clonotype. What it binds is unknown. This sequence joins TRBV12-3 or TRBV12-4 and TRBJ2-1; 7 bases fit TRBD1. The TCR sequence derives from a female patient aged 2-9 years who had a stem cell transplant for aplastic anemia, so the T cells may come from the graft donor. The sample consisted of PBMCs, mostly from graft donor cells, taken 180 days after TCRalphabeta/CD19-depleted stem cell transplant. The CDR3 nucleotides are TGTGCCAGCACCGACCCTCAGGGGACAGCCTACAATGAGCAGTTCTTC. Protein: CASTDPQGTAYNEQFF.